The present entry profiles one T cell receptor (beta chain) with its context. Its antigen is unknown. This specimen belongs to a study of T cell responses to AZD1222 COVID-19 vaccine. Study-wide context: Pooling was applied to second doses at about 4 or about 12 weeks. Findings and caveats of the study: Spike-specific TCR depth and breadth grew after two AZD1222 doses.

Trimming removed 4 bases from V and 8 bases from J, with 15 bases in between. Germline V CDR1 and CDR2: MNHEY, SVGAGI. The CDR3 is made up of 15 amino acids. Measured with immunoSEQ multiplex PCR; TCRdb has only the in-frame clones, and not every one. The sample shows about 140,000 clones, around 90% of them seen only once. Here the sequenced sample was peripheral blood, taken on day 0 of AZD1222 vaccination. This rearrangement joins TRBV6-5 to TRBJ1-6, with D possibly being TRBD1 (6 bases). The TCR was taken from an adult in good health. The CDR3 loop is CASSWGGDIDSPLHF. DNA of the CDR3: TGTGCCAGCAGTTGGGGGGGGGACATCGATTCACCCCTCCACTTT.